The next 19 T cell receptor beta chains were all read from a single sample in a study of human T cells and chemical hapten exposure. Time point given: patch test 2, 6 weeks after DPC sensitization. Treatment indicated: therapeutic diphenylcyclopropenone sensitization with weekly scalp DPC. TCRdb used MiXCR to reprocess the RACE reads, holding one entry per CDR3 protein. The sample includes tens of thousands of distinct CDR3 sequences, 10% of them seen just once. The sequenced sample was whole blood, obtained in connection with sensitization to the hapten diphenylcyclopropenone (DPC). The receptors originated from a woman younger than 45 with alopecia areata. Some clones in this sample may be carry-over from other donors' samples.

This clonotype appeared many times. The chain uses TRBV18 and TRBJ2-2; TRBD1 aligns across 8 bases. Unmatched junction bases numbered 4, after V lost 4 bases and J lost 3 bases. The CDR3 extends over 15 amino acids. CDR1 KGHSH and CDR2 LQKENI come from the germline V gene. DNA of the CDR3: TGTGCCAGCTCACAGGACAGGGTGGACACCGGGGAGCTGTTTTTT. The encoded protein is CASSQDRVDTGELFF. The full variable domain, its missing parts supplied by reference TRBV18 and TRBJ2-2, is NAGVMQNPRHLVRRRGQEARLRCSPMKGHSHVYWYRQLPEEGLKFMVYLQKENIIDESGMPKERFSAEFPKEGPSILRIQQVVRGDSAAYFCASSQDRVDTGELFFGEGSRLTVL.

The chain links TRBV7-2 to TRBJ1-2; D gene uncertain. The germline gives CDR1 SGHTA, CDR2 FQGNSA. V was pared by 2 bases and J by 6 bases, with 13 bases between. The CDR3 is 14 amino acids. CDR3 coding DNA: TGTGCCAGCAGCTTATATAGACTCACCGATGGCTACACCTTC. This encodes CASSLYRLTDGYTF.

The rearrangement uses TRBV3-1 and TRBJ2-3; D call uncertain. Germline loops: CDR1 LGHDT, CDR2 YNNKEL (reference sequence). V lost 2 bases and J 5 bases, leaving 8 bases between the germline ends. The CDR3 contains 13 residues. In DNA, the CDR3 is TGTGCCAGCAGCCAACCGAGAGGAGATACGCAGTATTTT. It yields the protein CASSQPRGDTQYF.

This clonotype was detected a few times. The V and J genes are TRBV7-9 and TRBJ2-3; D is unclear. CDR1 and CDR2 (germline): SEHNR, FQNEAQ (reference sequence). V lost 0 bases and J lost 1, with 8 bases in between. The CDR3 extends over 15 amino acids. Written as DNA, the CDR3 is TGTGCCAGCAGCTTAGCGCTAGGTGGCACAGATACGCAGTATTTT. This gives the protein CASSLALGGTDTQYF.

For this clonotype: Just one base apart from a much larger clone, this may be a read error. The J gene is TRBJ1-5, the V gene TRBV21-1; the D call TRBD1 from the table was never checked on the DNA. TRBV21-1 is given as a pseudogene. The CDR3 is 15 residues long. The CDR3, as DNA: TGTGCCAGCAGCATAACCGCCCTAGCCATTCAGCCCCAGCAATTT. Translated: CASSITALAIQPQQF.

The V and J genes are TRBV11-2 and TRBJ2-1; D is possibly TRBD2 (7 bases). Germline-derived CDR1 and CDR2 are SGHAT and FQNNGV. CDR3 length equals 13 residues. Trimming pared 3 bases from V and 8 bases from J, leaving 11 bases between. The CDR3 nucleotides read TGTGCCAGCAGCTTCGGGGGGCCAGATGAGCAGTTCTTC. This codes for CASSFGGPDEQFF.

In its sample, this clonotype was seen many times. The gene calls are TRBV10-3 and TRBJ1-4; possibly TRBD1 for D (5 bases). Germline V lookup: CDR1 ENHRY, CDR2 SYGVKD. V dropped 8 bases and J dropped 6 bases, with 10 bases sitting between them. The CDR3 is 12 residues long. CDR3 in amino acids: CAIGTDDEKLFF. The CDR3 bases are TGTGCCATCGGGACCGATGATGAAAAACTGTTTTTT.

The chain couples TRBV25-1 to TRBJ1-6; 7 bases are shared with TRBD1. From germline, CDR1 is MGHDK and CDR2 SYGVNS. Trimming at V came to 6 bases and at J to 3 bases, leaving 8 bases not matched to a gene. The CDR3 sequence is 16 residues long. The CDR3 protein is CASSPRTGGYNSPLHF. The CDR3 region has the DNA TGTGCCAGCAGCCCCCGGACAGGAGGCTATAATTCACCCCTCCACTTT.

In this sample, this clonotype turned up many times. The V call is TRBV29-1, the J call TRBJ2-7; TRBD2 is a possible D gene (6 bases). Germline CDR1 and CDR2: SQVTM and ANQGSEA. V shed 6 bases and J shed 3 bases, with 12 bases lying between them. The CDR3 extends over 12 amino acids. CDR3 in amino acids: CSVTEGNYEQYF. CDR3 DNA: TGCAGCGTGACGGAGGGTAACTACGAGCAGTACTTC.

This clonotype was found many times. V usage is TRBV12-3 or TRBV12-4 and J usage is TRBJ2-1; D remains ambiguous. The V end lost 0 bases, the J end lost 9 bases, and 9 bases lay between the germline ends. This CDR3 is 13 amino acids long. This chain's CDR3 is CASSLAPRFEQFF. The CDR3 DNA reads TGTGCCAGCAGTTTAGCTCCCCGCTTTGAGCAGTTCTTC.

In this sample, this clonotype turned up many times. J is TRBJ2-1 and V is TRBV12-5; TRBD2 might be the D (6 bases). This CDR3 is 14 amino acids long. The germline CDR1 and CDR2 sequences are LGHNT and FRNRAP. The V and J ends lost 6 bases and 6 bases respectively, with 15 bases between them. The CDR3 loop is CASGRGTPPNEQFF. CDR3 DNA: TGTGCTAGTGGCCGCGGGACTCCACCCAATGAGCAGTTCTTC.

At least ten counts were recorded for this clonotype. V is TRBV18 and J is TRBJ2-3; D call uncertain. CDR3 length equals 14 residues. Germline loops: CDR1 KGHSH, CDR2 LQKENI. Trimming took 3 bases from V and 4 from J, leaving 11 bases between them. The CDR3 nucleotides read TGTGCCAGCTCACCGACATGGGAATCAGATACGCAGTATTTT. This translates into CASSPTWESDTQYF.

This clonotype has a count of ten or more. V is TRBV29-1 and J is TRBJ2-3; 11 bases match TRBD2. Germline-derived CDR1 and CDR2 are SQVTM and ANQGSEA. The CDR3 consists of 15 residues. The J segment lost 4 bases and the V segment lost 2 bases, leaving 5 bases of the junction unmatched. The CDR3 protein is CSVERLAGPPDTQYF. CDR3 sequence (DNA): TGCAGCGTTGAAAGACTAGCGGGACCCCCAGATACGCAGTATTTT.

The rearrangement links TRBV28 to TRBJ1-5; D ambiguous. The V end lost 5 bases, the J end lost 11 bases, and 10 bases lay between the germline ends. The CDR3 totals 11 residues. Germline V CDR1 and CDR2: MDHEN, SYDVKM. The CDR3 is CASSRIGAQHF. In DNA, the CDR3 is TGTGCCAGCAGTCGGATCGGGGCCCAGCATTTT. Combining the CDR3 with reference TRBV28 and TRBJ1-5 gives the whole variable domain DVKVTQSSRYLVKRTGEKVFLECVQDMDHENMFWYRQDPGLGLRLIYFSYDVKMKEKGDIPEGYSVSREKKERFSLILESASTNQTSMYLCASSRIGAQHFGDGTRLSIL.

This clonotype has ten or more counts. The CDR3 loop reads CASSLVPSGGTNFNNEQFF. The CDR3 region has the DNA TGTGCCAGCAGCTTAGTCCCTAGCGGGGGGACTAACTTCAACAATGAGCAGTTCTTC. The chain combines TRBV7-6 with TRBJ2-1, with TRBD2 matching over 11 bases. V gave up 1 base and J gave up 5 bases; unmatched junction bases: 13. This CDR3 is built from 19 residues. CDR1 and CDR2 (germline): SGHVS, FNYEAQ.

This clonotype was seen a handful of times. The chain employs TRBV12-3 or TRBV12-4 and TRBJ2-1; 7 positions agree with TRBD1. This CDR3 region has 13 residues. Germline trimming cut 7 bases from V and 8 bases from J; bases unmatched to any gene: 8. This CDR3 reads CASNRDSTYEQFF. CDR3 nucleotide sequence: TGTGCCAGCAACCGGGACAGTACCTATGAGCAGTTCTTC.

This chain uses TRBV18 with TRBJ1-1, with D unresolved. The CDR3 is 15 residues long. Germline V lookup: CDR1 KGHSH, CDR2 LQKENI. Between the trimmed V and J ends, which lost 3 bases and 1 base, there was a span of 12 bases. CDR3 sequence: CASSPPSTWNTEAFF. The CDR3 region has the DNA TGTGCCAGCTCACCCCCCTCGACCTGGAACACTGAAGCTTTCTTT.

This clonotype occurred a few times. V gene TRBV29-1 combines with J gene TRBJ2-1; D is perhaps TRBD2 (6 bases). V was clipped by 5 bases and J by 2 bases, with 10 bases between them. Germline CDR1 is SQVTM and CDR2 is ANQGSEA. CDR3 length: 13 amino acids. CDR3 sequence reads: CSVRREPYNEQFF. CDR3 in DNA: TGCAGCGTTCGGCGGGAACCCTACAATGAGCAGTTCTTC.

This clonotype was recorded a few times. The chain joins TRBV6-2 or TRBV6-3 to TRBJ2-1; D assignment may be TRBD1 or TRBD2 (5 bases each). The germline V gene has CDR1 MNHEY and CDR2 SVGEGT. Trimming removed 7 bases from V and 7 bases from J, with 17 bases in between. The CDR3 is 14 residues long. The CDR3 coding sequence is TGTGCCAGCAAGTTGAGGGGATTAGAAAATGAGCAGTTCTTC. Protein product: CASKLRGLENEQFF.